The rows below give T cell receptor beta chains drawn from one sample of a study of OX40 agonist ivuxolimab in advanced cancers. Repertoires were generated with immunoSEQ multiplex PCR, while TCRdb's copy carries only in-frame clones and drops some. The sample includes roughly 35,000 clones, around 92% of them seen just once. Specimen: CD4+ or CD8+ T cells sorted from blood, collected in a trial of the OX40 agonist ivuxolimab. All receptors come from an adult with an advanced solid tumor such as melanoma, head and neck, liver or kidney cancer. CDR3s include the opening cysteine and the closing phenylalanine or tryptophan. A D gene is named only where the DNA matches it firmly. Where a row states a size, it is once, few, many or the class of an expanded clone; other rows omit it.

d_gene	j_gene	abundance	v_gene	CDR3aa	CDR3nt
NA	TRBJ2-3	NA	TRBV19	CASSISGGGSSTDTQYF	TGTGCCAGTAGTATATCGGGTGGGGGTTCTAGCACAGATACGCAGTATTTT
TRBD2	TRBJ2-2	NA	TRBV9	CASSVLAGGGTGELFF	TGTGCCAGCAGCGTGCTAGCGGGAGGTGGCACCGGGGAGCTGTTTTTT
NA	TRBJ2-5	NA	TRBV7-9	CASGGETQYF	TGTGCCTCGGGCGGGGAGACCCAGTACTTC
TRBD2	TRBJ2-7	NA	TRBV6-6	CAAASGNYEQYF	TGTGCTGCGGCTAGCGGAAACTACGAGCAGTACTTC
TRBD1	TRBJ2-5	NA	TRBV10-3	CAISEETGQQETQYF	TGTGCCATCAGTGAAGAGACGGGACAGCAAGAGACCCAGTACTTC
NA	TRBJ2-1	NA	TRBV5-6	CASSLVTNEQFF	TGTGCCAGCAGCTTGGTCACCAATGAGCAGTTCTTC
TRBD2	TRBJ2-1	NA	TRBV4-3	CASSQQAGGPREQFF	TGCGCCAGCAGCCAACAGGCGGGAGGGCCTAGGGAGCAGTTCTTC
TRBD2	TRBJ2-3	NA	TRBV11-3	CASSYSGATDTQYF	TGTGCCAGCAGTTATAGCGGGGCCACAGATACGCAGTATTTT
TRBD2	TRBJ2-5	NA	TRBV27	CASRKTTSVWETQYF	TGTGCCAGCAGAAAAACGACTAGCGTGTGGGAGACCCAGTACTTC
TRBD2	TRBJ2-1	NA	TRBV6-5	CASSYSILAGDEQFF	TGTGCCAGCAGTTACTCGATACTAGCGGGGGATGAGCAGTTCTTC
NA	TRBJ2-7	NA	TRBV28	CASRGALGPPFEQYF	TGTGCCAGCAGGGGGGCATTGGGGCCCCCTTTCGAGCAGTACTTC
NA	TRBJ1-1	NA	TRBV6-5	CASRYRDGSTEAFF	TGTGCCAGCAGATACAGGGATGGGTCCACTGAAGCTTTCTTT
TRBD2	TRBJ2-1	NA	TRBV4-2	CASSQRAGGTYNEQFF	TGTGCCAGCAGCCAAAGAGCGGGGGGTACCTACAATGAGCAGTTCTTC
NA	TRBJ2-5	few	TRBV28	CASSQGPQYF	TGTGCCAGCAGTCAGGGCCCCCAGTACTTC
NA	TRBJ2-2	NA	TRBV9	CASSGLGEAVGELFF	TGTGCCAGCAGCGGACTTGGGGAGGCGGTCGGGGAGCTGTTTTTT
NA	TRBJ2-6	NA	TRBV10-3	CAISESETGYSGANVLTF	TGTGCCATCAGTGAGTCAGAGACAGGTTACTCTGGGGCCAACGTCCTGACTTTC
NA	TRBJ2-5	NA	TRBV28	CASTSISGTQYF	TGTGCCAGCACCTCTATTTCGGGAACCCAGTACTTC
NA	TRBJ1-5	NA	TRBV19	CASSSGYNQPQHF	TGTGCCAGTAGTAGCGGTTACAATCAGCCCCAGCATTTT
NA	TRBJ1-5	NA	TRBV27	CASRPGGGLSNQPQHF	TGTGCCAGCAGACCGGGGGGAGGACTTAGCAATCAGCCCCAGCATTTT
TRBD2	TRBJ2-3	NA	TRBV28	CASRLAASGSADTQYF	TGTGCCAGCAGACTTGCGGCTAGCGGGAGCGCAGATACGCAGTATTTT
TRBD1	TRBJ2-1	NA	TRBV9	CASSALQGVWNEQFF	TGTGCCAGCAGCGCCTTACAGGGGGTCTGGAATGAGCAGTTCTTC
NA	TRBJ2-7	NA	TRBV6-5	CASRGDEQYF	TGTGCCAGCAGGGGGGACGAGCAGTACTTC
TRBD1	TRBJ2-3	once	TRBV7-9	CASSHGTGLGDTQYF	TGTGCCAGCAGCCACGGGACAGGACTTGGAGATACGCAGTATTTT
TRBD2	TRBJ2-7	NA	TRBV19	CASSLLTAGDPSEQYF	TGTGCCAGTAGTCTACTCACAGCGGGGGATCCCTCCGAGCAGTACTTC
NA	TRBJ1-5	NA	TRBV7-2	CASSLADYSNQPQHF	TGTGCCAGCAGCTTAGCCGATTATAGCAATCAGCCCCAGCATTTT
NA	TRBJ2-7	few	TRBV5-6	CASSSSGGPSGYEQYF	TGTGCCAGCAGCTCCTCCGGGGGGCCCTCGGGATACGAGCAGTACTTC
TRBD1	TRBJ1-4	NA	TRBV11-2	CASRGDRGEKLFF	TGTGCCAGCAGGGGGGACAGGGGTGAAAAACTGTTTTTT
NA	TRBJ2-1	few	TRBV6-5	CASSPQGMPGVEQFF	TGTGCCAGCAGTCCCCAGGGTATGCCTGGGGTTGAGCAGTTCTTC
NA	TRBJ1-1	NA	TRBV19	CASSTGVLEAFF	TGTGCCAGTAGTACCGGAGTGCTGGAAGCTTTCTTT
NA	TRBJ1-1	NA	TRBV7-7	CATTPRGEMNTEAFF	TGTGCTACCACTCCTCGGGGGGAAATGAACACTGAAGCTTTCTTT
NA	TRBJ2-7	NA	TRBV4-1	CASSQERTYEQYF	TGCGCCAGCAGCCAAGAGAGGACCTACGAGCAGTACTTC
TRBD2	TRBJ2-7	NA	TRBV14	CASSLLRLRGTYEQYF	TGTGCCAGCAGCTTACTTAGGTTGCGGGGGACCTACGAGCAGTACTTC
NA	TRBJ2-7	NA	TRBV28	CASSLWAETYEQYF	TGTGCCAGCAGTTTATGGGCAGAAACCTACGAGCAGTACTTC
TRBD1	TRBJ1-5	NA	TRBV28	CASTLSGGPYSNQPQHF	TGTGCCAGCACCCTCTCAGGGGGACCGTATAGCAATCAGCCCCAGCATTTT
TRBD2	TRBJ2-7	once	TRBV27	CASSVGGVFYEQYF	TGTGCCAGCAGCGTCGGGGGGGTCTTTTACGAGCAGTACTTC
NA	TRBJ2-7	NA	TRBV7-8	CASSPRTYEQYF	TGTGCCAGCAGCCCGAGGACCTACGAGCAGTACTTC
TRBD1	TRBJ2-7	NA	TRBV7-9	CASTNLGDSSYEQYF	TGTGCCAGCACAAACCTGGGGGACAGCTCCTACGAGCAGTACTTC
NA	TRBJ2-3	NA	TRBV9	CASSVVGYTDTQYF	TGTGCCAGCAGCGTAGTGGGATACACAGATACGCAGTATTTT
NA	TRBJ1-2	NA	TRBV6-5	CASSYGRANYGYTF	TGTGCCAGCAGTTACGGGAGGGCTAACTATGGCTACACCTTC
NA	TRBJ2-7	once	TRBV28	CASSLLGWDEQYF	TGTGCCAGCAGTTTACTAGGATGGGACGAGCAGTACTTC
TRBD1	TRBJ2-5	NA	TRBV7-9	CASSPPRGQGFETQYF	TGTGCCAGCAGCCCTCCTCGGGGACAGGGATTTGAGACCCAGTACTTC